Below, one T cell receptor (beta chain) is given with its context. Its antigen is unknown. The same CDR3 arises from other DNA sequences in this sample as well. These data are taken from a study of shared clonotypes between healthy human individuals. Study findings and constraints: Against clonotypes common to all four donors, non-shared ones had lower generation probabilities.

The germline V gene has CDR1 LNHDA and CDR2 SQIVND (reference sequence). Trimming cost V 0 bases and J 2 bases, with 2 bases left between them. The CDR3 is made up of 13 amino acids. Produced via immunoSEQ multiplex PCR; TCRdb's table is partial and in-frame only. Seen here are about 550,000 clones, over 95% observed once, and the top ten hold about 0.11%. Naive CD8 cells were CD45RO-negative, positively selected for CCR7, excluding terminally differentiated effector memory CD45RA+ cells. J is TRBJ1-5 and V is TRBV19; D call uncertain. The clonotype was recovered from a woman younger than 45 in good health. Sequenced input: naive CD8+ T cells sorted from blood. CDR3 in DNA: TGTGCCAGTAGTATAGACGGCAATCAGCCCCAGCATTTT. This codes for CASSIDGNQPQHF.